The present T cell receptor (beta chain) was sequenced within a study of metastatic and nonmetastatic thyroid tumors (dated by TCRdb to the early 2020s). A note on the overall study: Repertoires from peripheral blood and from tumor or nodule tissue samples of malignant and benign thyroid patients were compared. General conclusions and limits of the study: TCR beta diversity was reported as significantly higher in malignant tumors than in benign nodules, in both blood and tumor samples.

Remarks on this clone: Its antigen specificity is not known. No quality values exist for individual bases; no much larger clone is one base distant.

No patient had received any treatment before thyroid surgery. Using T-cell receptor beta sequencing, the researchers looked back retrospectively at clinical samples from patients, gathered between the early 2010s and the late 2010s. V is trimmed back by 4 bases and J by 4 bases, and the junction contains 9 bases that no gene match accounts for. Sequences SNHLY (CDR1) and FYNNEI (CDR2) are obtained from the germline V gene. Spanning cysteine to phenylalanine, the CDR3 consists of 16 amino acids. The entry retains the CDR3 DNA only, 48 bases that are in frame from base 1. Preparation of the library involved PCR. Sequencing relied on an Illumina HiSeq 4000. High-throughput sequencing was used to profile the CDR3 region of the TCR beta-chain in every patient. The source study handled its data this way. A classifier to discriminate distant-metastatic papillary thyroid cancer patients was built from CDR3 differences across clinicopathological groups. The Shannon index was used to measure repertoire diversity, and the Morisita-Horn index was used to measure how similar tumor and blood repertoires were. TCRdb redid the processing of the public reads, applying fastp at Q25 and MiXCR, and retained in-frame beta chains. V and J calls and clone size were set by TCRdb, not the authors. This sample lists some 11,000 clones; more than 30% were detected once. More than 9.5% of the sample belongs to the ten largest clones.

This receptor chain uses TRBV2 and TRBJ2-1, and TRBD1 matches 8 of the central bases. The sample was tumor tissue. The receptor was isolated from a female donor with papillary thyroid cancer or a benign thyroid nodule (not recorded which). Some clones in this sample may be carry-over from other donors' samples. The CDR3 has the sequence CASSGDGGDRYNEQFF. The bases are TGTGCCAGCAGTGGTGACGGTGGGGACAGGTACAATGAGCAGTTCTTC.